The 18 T cell receptor beta chains below come from one sample, sequenced in a study of shared clonotypes between healthy human individuals (dated by TCRdb to 2019 to 2021). Libraries were made using the immunoSEQ multiplex PCR assay. The table comes from immuneACCESS by way of TCRdb, which keeps in-frame sequences with V and J called. Part of the clones is missing from these tables; in studies checked, under half for an unresolved V gene and the rest for unknown reasons. For this sample the table gives a few million clones, of which more than 85% were detected only once. The ten largest clones represent under 0.45% of the sample. The source material was naive CD4+ T cells from PBMCs. The cell subset or site label corresponds to: CD45RA+ positively selected. The receptors were sampled from a man aged 18-30 years in good health. Some clones in this sample may be carry-over from other donors' samples.

The V call is TRBV18, the J call TRBJ2-1; TRBD1 matches 7 bases. Germline V gene lookup returns CDR1 KGHSH and CDR2 LQKENI. J was trimmed by 0 bases and V by 5 bases; bases with no gene match: 4. CDR3 length: 15 amino acids. DNA of the CDR3: TGTGCCAGCTCAGGAACAGGGGACTCCTACAATGAGCAGTTCTTC. It specifies CASSGTGDSYNEQFF.

The rearrangement joins TRBV6-1 to TRBJ2-3; 7 positions match TRBD2. The germline gives CDR1 MNHNS, CDR2 SASEGT. This CDR3 has 14 amino acids. J lost 3 bases, V lost 6 bases, and 6 bases had no gene match. CDR3 amino acids: CASRLGLPTDTQYF. CDR3 nucleotides: TGTGCCAGCAGGTTGGGACTACCGACAGATACGCAGTATTTT.

The V gene is TRBV4-2, the J gene TRBJ1-2; 7 bases align to TRBD1. Unmatched junction bases numbered 11, after V lost 4 bases and J lost 3 bases. Germline-derived CDR1 and CDR2 are LGHNA and YNFKEQ. The CDR3 has 16 amino acids. As DNA, the CDR3 is TGTGCCAGCAGCCGGAAAACAGGGGTGGGGGACTATGGCTACACCTTC. Residues: CASSRKTGVGDYGYTF.

The chain is built from TRBV7-3 and TRBJ2-7; tentatively, D is TRBD1 (5 bases). From germline, CDR1 is SGHTA and CDR2 FQGTGA. With 1 base removed from V and 4 bases from J, the gap between germline ends came to 17 bases. CDR3 size: 16 residues. The CDR3 spells CASSLRLQGSIYEQYF. The CDR3 region has the DNA TGTGCCAGCAGCTTAAGATTGCAGGGATCGATTTACGAGCAGTACTTC.

The V and J genes are TRBV30 and TRBJ2-1, with no clear D. The CDR3 extends over 13 amino acids. Per germline, CDR1 GTSNPN and CDR2 SVGIG (reference sequence). Trimming stripped 2 bases from V and 0 bases from J, with 5 bases between. CDR3 sequence (DNA): TGTGCCTGGAGTCGATTCTCCTACAATGAGCAGTTCTTC. It translates to CAWSRFSYNEQFF.

This clone was picked up one time. J is TRBJ2-2 and V is TRBV5-6; TRBD1 might be the D (5 bases). Per the germline V gene, CDR1 is SGHDT and CDR2 is YYEEEE. This CDR3 comprises 16 residues. Trimming stripped 1 base from V and 6 bases from J, with 16 bases between. The CDR3 sequence: CASSLRLWQGPGELFF. In DNA, the CDR3 is TGTGCCAGCAGCTTGCGATTGTGGCAGGGTCCCGGGGAGCTGTTTTTT.

The chain combines TRBV9 with TRBJ2-1, with D maybe TRBD2 (5 bases). CDR1 and CDR2 (germline): SGDLS, YYNGEE. The length of the CDR3 is 17 residues. Trimming removed 0 bases from V and 9 bases from J, with 22 bases in between. CDR3 sequence (DNA): TGTGCCAGCAGCGTAGCTGCTCGATCTTTGGGGAGTACTGAGCAGTTCTTC. This translates into CASSVAARSLGSTEQFF.

A remark on this clone: The sample carries other DNA sequences with the same CDR3. The chain is built from TRBV20-1 and TRBJ2-1; D is uncertain. Germline V CDR1 and CDR2: DFQATT, SNEGSKA (reference sequence). CDR3 size: 11 residues. V was cut by 8 bases and J by 0 bases, with 5 bases left in between. CDR3 amino acids: CSPDSYNEQFF. Here the CDR3 DNA reads TGCAGTCCGGACTCCTACAATGAGCAGTTCTTC.

In its sample, this clone was seen once. This chain connects TRBV6-1 to TRBJ1-1; no definite D call. The CDR3 length is 13 residues. CDR1 is MNHNS and CDR2 is SASEGT in the germline V gene. V was cut by 5 bases and J by 1 base, with 8 bases left in between. This chain's CDR3 is CASSRLTNTEAFF. CDR3 in DNA: TGTGCCAGCAGTCGTCTGACGAACACTGAAGCTTTCTTT.

This clone came up once. The chain joins TRBV6-1 to TRBJ2-2; D remains ambiguous. This CDR3 has 14 amino acids. Germline V gene lookup returns CDR1 MNHNS and CDR2 SASEGT. V was shortened by 1 base and J by 4 bases, with 7 bases between the two germline ends. The CDR3 protein is CASSEGQITGELFF. For the CDR3, the DNA is TGTGCCAGCAGTGAAGGGCAGATCACCGGGGAGCTGTTTTTT.

The chain links TRBV6-6 to TRBJ2-3; D gene ambiguous. CDR1 is MNHNY and CDR2 is SVGAGI in the germline V gene (reference sequence). V lost 7 bases to trimming and J lost 5 bases, with 10 bases between them. The CDR3 extends over 12 amino acids. The CDR3 loop is CASNPPGDTQYF. CDR3 in DNA: TGTGCCAGCAACCCTCCCGGAGATACGCAGTATTTT.

This chain links TRBV30 with TRBJ2-5; TRBD2 matches 8 bases. Trimming removed 1 base from V and 5 bases from J; junction bases left unmatched: 3. Germline V gives CDR1 GTSNPN, CDR2 SVGIG (reference sequence). The CDR3 totals 13 residues. CDR3 nucleotide sequence: TGTGCCTGGAGTGGACTAGCGAGGGAGACCCAGTACTTC. It encodes CAWSGLARETQYF. Filled out from reference TRBV30 and TRBJ2-5, the complete variable domain reads SQTIHQWPATLVQPVGSPLSLECTVEGTSNPNLYWYRQAAGRGLQLLFYSVGIGQISSEVPQNLSASRPQDRQFILSSKKLLLSDSGFYLCAWSGLARETQYFGPGTRLLVL.

This clone was seen a few times. The chain has TRBV19 and TRBJ1-2, with 7 bases lining up with TRBD1. Germline CDR1 and CDR2: LNHDA and SQIVND (reference sequence). V gave up 1 base and J gave up 6 bases; unmatched junction bases: 5. The CDR3 has 14 amino acids. CDR3 in amino acids: CASSIVQGEDGYTF. CDR3 in DNA: TGTGCCAGTAGTATAGTCCAGGGGGAGGATGGCTACACCTTC.

This clone was counted between two and nine times. This sequence joins TRBV19 and TRBJ1-1; D gene uncertain. The CDR3 sequence is 14 residues long. V dropped 3 bases and J dropped 1 base, with 9 bases sitting between them. The germline V gene encodes CDR1 LNHDA and CDR2 SQIVND (reference sequence). CDR3 DNA: TGTGCCAGTAGTATTCTGGGAAGGAACACTGAAGCTTTCTTT. Its protein is CASSILGRNTEAFF.

The V and J genes are TRBV7-7 and TRBJ2-5; D might be TRBD1 (6 bases). Per germline, CDR1 SSHAT and CDR2 FNYEAQ (reference sequence). The CDR3 contains 13 residues. Trimming stripped 5 bases from V and 2 bases from J, with 9 bases between. Here the CDR3 DNA reads TGTGCCAGCAGCCAGGGGTTACAAGAGACCCAGTACTTC. It yields the protein CASSQGLQETQYF.

The rearrangement uses TRBV9 and TRBJ2-1; the D call may be TRBD1 or TRBD2 (7 bases each). Trimming stripped 4 bases from V and 7 bases from J, with 18 bases between. The CDR3 loop spans 15 amino acids. Germline values: CDR1 SGDLS, CDR2 YYNGEE. The CDR3 here is CASSPWTGAGNEQFF. CDR3 DNA sequence: TGTGCCAGCAGCCCTTGGACAGGAGCGGGAAATGAGCAGTTCTTC.

The chain combines TRBV7-2 with TRBJ2-2; unclear D gene. CDR3 length: 13 residues. V gave up 5 bases and J gave up 5 bases, with 9 bases separating them. The germline V gene has CDR1 SGHTA and CDR2 FQGNSA. The CDR3 reads CASSEYSTGELFF. The CDR3 region has the DNA TGTGCCAGCAGCGAATATTCAACCGGGGAGCTGTTTTTT.

V usage is TRBV6-5 and J usage is TRBJ1-4; a possible D gene is TRBD1 (6 bases). Between the trimmed V and J ends, which lost 2 bases and 4 bases, there was a span of 11 bases. CDR1 is MNHEY and CDR2 is SVGAGI in the germline V gene. This CDR3 is 15 amino acids long. CDR3 amino acids: CASSYQGPSNEKLFF. The CDR3 coding sequence is TGTGCCAGCAGTTACCAGGGGCCTAGTAATGAAAAACTGTTTTTT.